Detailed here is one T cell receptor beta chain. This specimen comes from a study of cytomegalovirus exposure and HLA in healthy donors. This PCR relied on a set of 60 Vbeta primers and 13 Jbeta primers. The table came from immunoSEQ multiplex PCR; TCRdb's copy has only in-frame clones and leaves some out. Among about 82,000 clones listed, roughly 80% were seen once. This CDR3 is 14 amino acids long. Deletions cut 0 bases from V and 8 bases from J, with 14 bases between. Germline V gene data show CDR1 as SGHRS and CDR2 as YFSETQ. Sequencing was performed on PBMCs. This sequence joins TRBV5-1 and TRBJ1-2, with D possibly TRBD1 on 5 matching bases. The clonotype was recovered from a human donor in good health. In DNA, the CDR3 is TGCGCCAGCAGCTTGGACGGCGGGGGTTACGGCTACACCTTC. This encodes CASSLDGGGYGYTF.